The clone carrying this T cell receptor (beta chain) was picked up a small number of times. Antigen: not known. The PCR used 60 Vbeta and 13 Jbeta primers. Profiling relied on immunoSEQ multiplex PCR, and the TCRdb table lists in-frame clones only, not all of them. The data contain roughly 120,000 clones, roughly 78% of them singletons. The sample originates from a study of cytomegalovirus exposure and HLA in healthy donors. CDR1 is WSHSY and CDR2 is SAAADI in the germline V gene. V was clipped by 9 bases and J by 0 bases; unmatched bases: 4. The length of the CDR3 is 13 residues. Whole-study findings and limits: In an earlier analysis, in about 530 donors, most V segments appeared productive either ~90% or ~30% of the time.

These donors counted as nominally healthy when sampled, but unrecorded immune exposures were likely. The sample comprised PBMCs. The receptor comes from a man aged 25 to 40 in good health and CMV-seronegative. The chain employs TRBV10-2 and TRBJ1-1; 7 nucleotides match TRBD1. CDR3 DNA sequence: TGCGCCAGTGGGGACAGACTGAACACTGAAGCTTTCTTT. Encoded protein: CASGDRLNTEAFF.